The T cell receptor beta chain described here comes from a study of blood T cell repertoires in COVID-19. Study-wide context: Both acute and convalescent COVID-19 samples were obtained from the United States, Italy and Spain. T cells, B-cell-depleted T cells, or PBMCs supplied cDNA or gDNA.

This CDR3 comprises 14 residues. Germline V CDR1 and CDR2: LNHDA, SQIVND (reference sequence). Trimming removed 1 base from V and 7 bases from J, with 8 bases in between. Authors' methods: Reference gene primer amplification gave nucleated cell count estimates. The repertoire was sequenced with immunoSEQ multiplex PCR; TCRdb's copy has only in-frame clones and lacks some. The V and J calls and clone size come from that table; D and trimming were worked out from the DNA. This table has 180,000 or so clones, around 80% appearing once. This receptor was identified in a woman aged 80 or over with active or convalescent COVID-19. This chain links TRBV19 with TRBJ1-6; no clear D. What was sequenced was peripheral blood. CDR3 nucleotide sequence: TGTGCCAGTAGTATAGCTTGGGCCAATTCACCCCTCCACTTT. Amino acid sequence: CASSIAWANSPLHF.